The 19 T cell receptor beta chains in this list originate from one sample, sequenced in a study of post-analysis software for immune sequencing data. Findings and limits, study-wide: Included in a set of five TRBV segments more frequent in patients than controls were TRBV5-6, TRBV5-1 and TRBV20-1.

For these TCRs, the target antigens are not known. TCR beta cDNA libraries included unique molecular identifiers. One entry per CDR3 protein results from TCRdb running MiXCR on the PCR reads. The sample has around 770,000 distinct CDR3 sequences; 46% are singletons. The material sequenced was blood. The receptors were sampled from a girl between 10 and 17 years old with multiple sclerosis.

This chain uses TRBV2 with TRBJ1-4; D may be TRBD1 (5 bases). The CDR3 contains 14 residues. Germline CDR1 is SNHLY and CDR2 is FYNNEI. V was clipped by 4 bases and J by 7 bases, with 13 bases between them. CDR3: CASSGLGHGEKLFF. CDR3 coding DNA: TGTGCCAGCAGTGGCCTTGGACACGGTGAAAAACTGTTTTTT.

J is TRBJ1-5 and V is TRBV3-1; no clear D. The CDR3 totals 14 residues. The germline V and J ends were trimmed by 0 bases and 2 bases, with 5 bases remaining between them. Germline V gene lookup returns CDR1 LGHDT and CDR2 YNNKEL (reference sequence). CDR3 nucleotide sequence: TGTGCCAGCAGCCAAGATGTTGGCAATCAGCCCCAGCATTTT. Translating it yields CASSQDVGNQPQHF.

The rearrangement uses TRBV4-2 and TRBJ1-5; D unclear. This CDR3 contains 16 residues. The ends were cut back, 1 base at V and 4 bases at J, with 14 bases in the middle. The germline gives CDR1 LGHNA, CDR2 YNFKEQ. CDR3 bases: TGTGCCAGCAGCCAAGGTGGGCTGGATGGGAATCAGCCCCAGCATTTT. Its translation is CASSQGGLDGNQPQHF.

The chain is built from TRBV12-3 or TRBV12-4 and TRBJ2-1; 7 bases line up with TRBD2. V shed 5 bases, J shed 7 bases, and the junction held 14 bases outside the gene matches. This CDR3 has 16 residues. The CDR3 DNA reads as TGTGCCAGCAGTCTCCGCTCGTGGGTCGGGAGGAATGAGCAGTTCTTC. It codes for CASSLRSWVGRNEQFF.

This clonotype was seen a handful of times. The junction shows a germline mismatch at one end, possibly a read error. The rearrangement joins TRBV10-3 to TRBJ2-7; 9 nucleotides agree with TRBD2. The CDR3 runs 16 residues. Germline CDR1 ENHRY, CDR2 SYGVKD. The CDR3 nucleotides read TGTGCCACCAGTGAGAATCCTAGCGGGATGGGAGGTACCCAGTACTTC. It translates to CATSENPSGMGGTQYF.

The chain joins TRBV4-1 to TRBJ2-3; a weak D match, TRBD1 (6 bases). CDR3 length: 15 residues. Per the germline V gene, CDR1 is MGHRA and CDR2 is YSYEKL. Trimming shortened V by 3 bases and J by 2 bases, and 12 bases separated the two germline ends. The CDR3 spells CASSHSGVTTDTQYF. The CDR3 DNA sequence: TGCGCCAGCAGCCACTCAGGGGTTACCACAGATACGCAGTATTTT.

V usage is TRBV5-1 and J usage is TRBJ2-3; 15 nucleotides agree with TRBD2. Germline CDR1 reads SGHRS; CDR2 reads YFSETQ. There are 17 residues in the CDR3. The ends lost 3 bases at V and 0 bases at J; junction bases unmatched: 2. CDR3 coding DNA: TGCGCCAGCAGCTCGGGACTAGCGGGAGGAAGCACAGATACGCAGTATTTT. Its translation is CASSSGLAGGSTDTQYF.

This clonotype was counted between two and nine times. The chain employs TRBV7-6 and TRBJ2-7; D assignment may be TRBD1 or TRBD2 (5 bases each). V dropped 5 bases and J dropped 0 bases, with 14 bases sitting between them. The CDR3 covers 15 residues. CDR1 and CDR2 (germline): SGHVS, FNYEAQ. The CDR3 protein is CASSPRRGLSYEQYF. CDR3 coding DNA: TGTGCCAGCAGCCCGAGACGGGGCCTCTCCTACGAGCAGTACTTC.

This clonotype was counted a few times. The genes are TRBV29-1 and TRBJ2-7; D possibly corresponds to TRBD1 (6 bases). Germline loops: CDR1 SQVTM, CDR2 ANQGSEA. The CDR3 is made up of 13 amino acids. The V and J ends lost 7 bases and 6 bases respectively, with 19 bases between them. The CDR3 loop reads CSAKGRGRSEQYF. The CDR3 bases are TGCAGCGCCAAGGGCAGGGGAAGGAGCGAGCAGTACTTC.

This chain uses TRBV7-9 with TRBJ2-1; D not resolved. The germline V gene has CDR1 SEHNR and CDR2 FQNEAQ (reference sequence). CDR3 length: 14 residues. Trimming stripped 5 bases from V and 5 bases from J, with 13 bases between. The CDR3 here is CASSGPSPNNEQFF. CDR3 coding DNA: TGTGCCAGCAGCGGTCCGAGTCCCAACAATGAGCAGTTCTTC. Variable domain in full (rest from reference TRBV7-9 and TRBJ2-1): DTGVSQNPRHKITKRGQNVTFRCDPISEHNRLYWYRQTLGQGPEFLTYFQNEAQLEKSRLLSDRFSAERPKGSFSTLEIQRTEQGDSAMYLCASSGPSPNNEQFFGPGTRLTVL.

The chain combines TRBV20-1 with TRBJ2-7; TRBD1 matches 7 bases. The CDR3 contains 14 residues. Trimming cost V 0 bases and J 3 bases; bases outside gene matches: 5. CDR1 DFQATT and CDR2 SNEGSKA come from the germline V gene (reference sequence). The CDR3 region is CSARDKQGNYEQYF. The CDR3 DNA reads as TGCAGTGCTAGAGATAAACAGGGGAACTACGAGCAGTACTTC.

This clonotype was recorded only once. This CDR3 reads CASSVSGRAHEQFF. CDR3 nucleotides: TGTGCCAGCAGTGTGAGCGGGAGGGCCCATGAGCAGTTCTTC. This chain connects TRBV6-1 to TRBJ2-1, with 10 bases matching TRBD2. Germline values: CDR1 MNHNS, CDR2 SASEGT. V gave up 4 bases and J gave up 8 bases; unmatched junction bases: 5. CDR3 length equals 14 residues.

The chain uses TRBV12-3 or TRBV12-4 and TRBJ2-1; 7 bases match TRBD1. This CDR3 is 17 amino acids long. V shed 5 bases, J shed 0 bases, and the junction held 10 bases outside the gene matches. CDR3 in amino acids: CASSLSGTANSYNEQFF. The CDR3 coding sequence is TGTGCCAGCAGTCTGTCTGGGACAGCAAACTCCTACAATGAGCAGTTCTTC.

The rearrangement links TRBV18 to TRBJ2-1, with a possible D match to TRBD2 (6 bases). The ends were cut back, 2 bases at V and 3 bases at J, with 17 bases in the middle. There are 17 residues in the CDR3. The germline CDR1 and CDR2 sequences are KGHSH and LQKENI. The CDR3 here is CASSPLIIGGFYNEQFF. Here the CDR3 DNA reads TGTGCCAGCTCACCATTGATCATCGGGGGTTTCTACAATGAGCAGTTCTTC.

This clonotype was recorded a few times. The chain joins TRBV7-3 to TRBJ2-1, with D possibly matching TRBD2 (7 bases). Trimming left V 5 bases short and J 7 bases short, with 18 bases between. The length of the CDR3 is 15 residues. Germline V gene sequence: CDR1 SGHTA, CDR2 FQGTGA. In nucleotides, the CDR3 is TGTGCCAGCAGCCCAAGGGGGACTACCCCTAATGAGCAGTTCTTC. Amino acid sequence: CASSPRGTTPNEQFF.

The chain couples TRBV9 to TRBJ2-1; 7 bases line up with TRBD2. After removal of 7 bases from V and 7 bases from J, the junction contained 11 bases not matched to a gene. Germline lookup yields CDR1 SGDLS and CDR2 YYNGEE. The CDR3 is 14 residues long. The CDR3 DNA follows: TGTGCCAGCGAAGCGGGAAGGGGTTGGAATGAGCAGTTCTTC. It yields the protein CASEAGRGWNEQFF.

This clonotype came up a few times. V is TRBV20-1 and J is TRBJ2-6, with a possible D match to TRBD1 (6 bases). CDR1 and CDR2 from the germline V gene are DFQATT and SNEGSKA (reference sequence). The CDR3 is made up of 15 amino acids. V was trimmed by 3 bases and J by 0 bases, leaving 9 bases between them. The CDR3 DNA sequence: TGCAGTGCTAGGGGACATCACTCTGGGGCCAACGTCCTGACTTTC. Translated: CSARGHHSGANVLTF.

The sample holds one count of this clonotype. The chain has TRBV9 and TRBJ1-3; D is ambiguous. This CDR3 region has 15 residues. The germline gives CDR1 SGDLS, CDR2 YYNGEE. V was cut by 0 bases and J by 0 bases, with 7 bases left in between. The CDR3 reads CASSVDDSSGNTIYF. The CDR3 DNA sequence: TGTGCCAGCAGCGTAGACGATAGCTCTGGAAACACCATATATTTT. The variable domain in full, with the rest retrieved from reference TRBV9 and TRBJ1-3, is DSGVTQTPKHLITATGQRVTLRCSPRSGDLSVYWYQQSLDQGLQFLIQYYNGEERAKGNILERFSAQQFPDLHSELNLSSLELGDSALYFCASSVDDSSGNTIYFGEGSWLTVV.

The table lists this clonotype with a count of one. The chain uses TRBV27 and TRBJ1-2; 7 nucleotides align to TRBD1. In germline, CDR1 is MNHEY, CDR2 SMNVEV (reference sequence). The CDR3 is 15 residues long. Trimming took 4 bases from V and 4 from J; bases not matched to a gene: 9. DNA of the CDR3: TGTGCCAGCAGTTCCCTACAGGGGCGCATCTATGGCTACACCTTC. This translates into CASSSLQGRIYGYTF.